These T cell receptor beta chains were read from a single sample in a study of blood T cells in healthy people across ages. One entry per CDR3 protein results from TCRdb running MiXCR on the 5' RACE reads. The sample consists of about 1 million distinct CDR3 sequences, 40% to 50% of them appearing once. Specimen: blood. The receptors were gathered from a woman in her sixties in good health. CDR3s include the opening cysteine and the closing phenylalanine or tryptophan. The D gene is left open where the match is weak. Only part of the rows carry a size: once, few, many, or a class if the clone is expanded.

cdr3_aa cdr3_nt clone_size v_call cdr3_length j_call d_call
CASSKVAGGPTYEQYF TGTGCCAGCAGCAAAGTAGCAGGGGGCCCGACCTACGAGCAGTACTTC few TRBV21-1 16 TRBJ2-7 NA
CSARSVAGVPDTQYF TGCAGTGCTAGAAGCGTCGCCGGGGTCCCAGATACGCAGTATTTT NA TRBV20-1 15 TRBJ2-3 NA
CSVEDRTSTDTQYF TGCAGCGTTGAAGACAGGACTAGCACAGATACGCAGTATTTT NA TRBV29-1 14 TRBJ2-3 NA
CSVEGRDRGSYNEQFF TGCAGCGTTGAGGGACGGGACAGGGGCTCCTACAATGAGCAGTTCTTC NA TRBV29-1 16 TRBJ2-1 TRBD1
CSAREVKPGLGVFPQHF TGCAGTGCTAGAGAGGTGAAACCGGGCCTAGGGGTTTTCCCCCAGCATTTT few TRBV20-1 17 TRBJ1-5 NA
CASSLARGTEFAYEQYF TGTGCCAGCAGCTTAGCGCGAGGGACAGAATTCGCCTACGAGCAGTACTTC few TRBV7-2 17 TRBJ2-7 TRBD1
CASSPIQGGTQYF TGTGCCAGCAGTCCCATTCAGGGCGGGACGCAGTATTTT NA TRBV12-3/TRBV12-4 13 TRBJ2-3 NA
CASSLDRGHTEAFF TGTGCCAGCAGTTTAGACAGGGGGCACACTGAAGCTTTCTTT few TRBV6-5 14 TRBJ1-1 TRBD1
CSVVSGGISPKNIQYF TGCAGCGTGGTTTCAGGGGGCATCTCCCCCAAAAACATTCAGTACTTC NA TRBV29-1 16 TRBJ2-4 TRBD1
CASSAASGSSYEQYF TGTGCCAGCAGCGCCGCTAGCGGGAGTTCCTACGAGCAGTACTTC NA TRBV11-1 15 TRBJ2-7 TRBD2
CASSLERASNQPQHF TGTGCCAGCAGCTTGGAGAGGGCTAGCAATCAGCCCCAGCATTTT NA TRBV5-4 15 TRBJ1-5 NA
CASSLRHGTGDTGELFF TGCGCCAGCAGCTTGAGGCACGGGACAGGGGACACCGGGGAGCTGTTTTTT NA TRBV5-1 17 TRBJ2-2 TRBD1
CASSLGLAQVYEQYF TGTGCCAGCAGCTTAGGACTTGCCCAGGTCTACGAGCAGTACTTC NA TRBV7-2 15 TRBJ2-7 NA
CASSLLSGHSYNEQFF TGTGCCAGCAGTTTATTGAGCGGACACTCCTACAATGAGCAGTTCTTC few TRBV12-3/TRBV12-4 16 TRBJ2-1 NA
CASSLRGSNSYEQYF TGTGCCAGCAGTTTAAGGGGTAGCAACTCCTACGAGCAGTACTTC few TRBV27 15 TRBJ2-7 NA
CASSPRDRAKRNTEAFF TGTGCCAGCTCACCCCGGGACAGAGCTAAGAGGAACACTGAAGCTTTCTTT NA TRBV18 17 TRBJ1-1 TRBD1
CASSSGTRSSYEQYF TGTGCCAGCAGCTCCGGGACTAGAAGCTCCTACGAGCAGTACTTC few TRBV6-5 15 TRBJ2-7 TRBD2
CASSPESNYEQYF TGTGCCAGCTCACCAGAGTCAAACTACGAGCAGTACTTC NA TRBV18 13 TRBJ2-7 NA
CASSEGEETQYF TGTGCCAGCAGTGAAGGGGAAGAGACCCAGTACTTC many TRBV2 12 TRBJ2-5 NA
CATSDYNLLGEETQYF TGTGCCACCAGTGATTATAACCTACTTGGTGAAGAGACCCAGTACTTC NA TRBV24-1 16 TRBJ2-5 NA
CSGDSPAEAFF TGCAGCGGGGACAGTCCCGCTGAAGCTTTCTTT few TRBV29-1 11 TRBJ1-1 TRBD1
CAWSSPGLAETEELFF TGTGCCTGGAGTTCCCCCGGACTAGCTGAGACCGAGGAGCTGTTTTTT NA TRBV30 16 TRBJ2-2 TRBD2
CAWSGQQNQPQHF TGTGCCTGGAGTGGACAGCAGAATCAGCCCCAGCATTTT few TRBV30 13 TRBJ1-5 NA
CASSQERSGGLTNEKLFF TGCGCCAGCAGCCAAGAGCGGTCAGGGGGCTTGACTAATGAAAAACTGTTTTTT few TRBV4-1 18 TRBJ1-4 TRBD1
CASSVAGARYGYTF TGTGCCAGCAGTGTAGCAGGGGCGCGGTATGGCTACACCTTC NA TRBV12-3/TRBV12-4 14 TRBJ1-2 NA
CASSGLLRLSQAFF TGCGCCAGCAGCGGTCTCCTCAGGTTGTCTCAAGCTTTCTTT NA TRBV5-1 14 TRBJ1-1 NA
CASSEYPGNHEQYF TGTGCCAGCAGTGAATATCCAGGGAACCATGAGCAGTACTTC NA TRBV25-1 14 TRBJ2-5 NA
CSVEGGQAYNEQFF TGCAGCGTTGAAGGGGGGCAGGCTTACAATGAGCAGTTCTTC few TRBV29-1 14 TRBJ2-1 NA
CASTTNPGRRTDTQYF TGTGCCAGCACCACAAACCCCGGTCGCCGTACAGATACGCAGTATTTT NA TRBV6-6 16 TRBJ2-3 NA
CSVAGPNYNEQFF TGCAGCGTCGCGGGACCGAACTACAATGAGCAGTTCTTC many TRBV29-1 13 TRBJ2-1 NA
CSAQGGLPSGSTDMQYF TGCAGTGCTCAGGGGGGTTTGCCTAGCGGGAGCACAGATATGCAGTATTTT NA TRBV20-1 17 TRBJ2-3 TRBD2
CASSFSGYYNEQFF TGTGCCAGCAGTTTTAGCGGTTACTACAATGAGCAGTTCTTC few TRBV28 14 TRBJ2-1 NA
CASSEEKPKAFF TGTGCCAGCAGTGAAGAGAAACCCAAGGCGTTCTTC NA TRBV2 12 TRBJ2-1 NA
CASSEPGTGQGEQYF TGTGCCAGCAGTGAACCCGGGACAGGGCAGGGCGAGCAGTACTTC NA TRBV25-1 15 TRBJ2-7 TRBD1
CAWSITSGRGEQFF TGTGCCTGGAGTATCACTAGCGGGAGAGGTGAGCAGTTCTTC once TRBV30 14 TRBJ2-1 TRBD2
CASSLGVVLGEQYF TGTGCCAGCAGCTTAGGTGTAGTATTGGGTGAGCAGTACTTC once TRBV7-8 14 TRBJ2-4 NA
CASSLESGETQYF TGTGCCAGCAGTTTAGAGTCAGGGGAGACCCAGTACTTC many TRBV27 13 TRBJ2-5 NA
CSGTDGFPRPQDTQYF TGCAGTGGGACCGACGGATTCCCTCGACCACAAGATACGCAGTATTTT NA TRBV20-1 16 TRBJ2-3 NA
CASSQETTAGGGYTF TGCGCCAGCAGCCAAGAGACGACGGCGGGAGGAGGCTACACCTTC many TRBV4-1 15 TRBJ1-2 NA
CASSSLSQGALLNEQFF TGTGCCAGCAGTTCCCTATCACAGGGGGCTTTGTTGAATGAGCAGTTCTTC NA TRBV27 17 TRBJ2-1 TRBD1
CATKGRGLSTDTQYF TGTGCCACCAAGGGCCGGGGATTAAGCACAGATACGCAGTATTTT few TRBV25-1 15 TRBJ2-3 NA
CASSLARGSISYNEQFF TGTGCCAGCAGCTTAGCGCGAGGTTCTATCTCCTACAATGAGCAGTTCTTC NA TRBV7-9 17 TRBJ2-1 NA
CASSSESNYEQYF TGTGCCAGCAGCTCTGAAAGCAACTACGAGCAGTACTTC NA TRBV11-3 13 TRBJ2-7 NA
CASSPPLGTSGTYEQYF TGTGCCAGCAGCCCTCCTCTTGGGACTAGCGGAACCTACGAGCAGTACTTC NA TRBV28 17 TRBJ2-7 TRBD2
CASGTSGANVLTF TGTGCCAGCGGTACATCTGGGGCCAACGTCCTGACTTTC once TRBV6-1 13 TRBJ2-6 NA
CASSYSKGTYEQYF TGTGCCAGCAGTTACTCAAAGGGTACCTACGAGCAGTACTTC few TRBV6-5 14 TRBJ2-7 NA
CASSRTVTYNEQFF TGTGCCAGCAGCCGGACGGTCACCTACAATGAGCAGTTCTTC NA TRBV14 14 TRBJ2-1 NA
CASSVTGFGAEAFF TGTGCCAGCAGCGTAACAGGGTTTGGGGCTGAAGCTTTCTTT few TRBV9 14 TRBJ1-1 NA
CSARGRSGPQPQHF TGCAGTGCTAGGGGCAGGTCTGGTCCTCAGCCCCAGCATTTT NA TRBV20-1 14 TRBJ1-5 NA
CASSFFTGRATDTQYF TGTGCCAGCAGCTTTTTCACGGGAAGAGCCACAGATACGCAGTATTTT NA TRBV5-6 16 TRBJ2-3 NA
CASRLARQGAAEAFF TGTGCCAGCAGATTAGCCAGGCAGGGGGCGGCTGAAGCTTTCTTT NA TRBV6-6 15 TRBJ1-1 TRBD1
CAARGYTGELFF TGTGCCGCACGAGGGTACACCGGGGAGCTGTTTTTT few TRBV6-2/TRBV6-3 12 TRBJ2-2 NA
CASGQVYEQYF TGTGCCAGCGGACAGGTCTACGAGCAGTACTTC NA TRBV7-9 11 TRBJ2-7 TRBD1
CSSTGLAGGPGQETQYF TGCAGTTCAACCGGGCTAGCGGGAGGGCCGGGGCAAGAGACCCAGTACTTC NA TRBV20-1 17 TRBJ2-5 TRBD2
CASSWDRADGDYGYTF TGCGCCAGCAGCTGGGACAGGGCGGATGGTGACTATGGCTACACCTTC NA TRBV5-1 16 TRBJ1-2 TRBD1